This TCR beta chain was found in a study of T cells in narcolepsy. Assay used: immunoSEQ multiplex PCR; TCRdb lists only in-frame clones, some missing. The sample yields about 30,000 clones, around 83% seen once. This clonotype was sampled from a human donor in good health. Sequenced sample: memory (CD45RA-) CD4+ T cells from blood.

CDR3 residues: CASSVRSGLGEQFF. The CDR3 DNA follows: TGTGCCAGCAGCGTACGGTCCGGCTTGGGTGAGCAGTTCTTC. The chain links TRBV9 to TRBJ2-1; D gene unclear. CDR3 length: 14 amino acids. Trimming shortened V by 1 base and J by 9 bases, and 14 bases separated the two germline ends. CDR1 and CDR2 from the germline V gene are SGDLS and YYNGEE. Complete variable domain (other parts from reference TRBV9 and TRBJ2-1): DSGVTQTPKHLITATGQRVTLRCSPRSGDLSVYWYQQSLDQGLQFLIQYYNGEERAKGNILERFSAQQFPDLHSELNLSSLELGDSALYFCASSVRSGLGEQFFGPGTRLTVL.